The present TCR beta chain was sequenced within a study of pediatric ulcerative colitis. On the study more broadly: Most patients had pancolitis, and two had left-sided colitis. Overall study findings and caveats: Ulcerative colitis patients shared more blood-rectal clones than controls. Repertoires came from total lymphocyte DNA, so rare subsets like regulatory T cells may be missed.

TCRdb's copy holds only in-frame clones and misses some; the assay was immunoSEQ multiplex PCR. The sample contains around 30,000 clones, roughly four fifths of which appear only once. The diagnostic colonoscopy in ulcerative colitis patients preceded any immunosuppressive treatment. The CDR3 spans 14 residues. The germline V gene has CDR1 MNHEY and CDR2 SMNVEV (reference sequence). Trimming took 4 bases from V and 4 from J, leaving 11 bases between them. Turning to this clone: Its antigen is not known.

The rearrangement links TRBV27 to TRBJ1-3; D unclear. This clonotype was sampled from a boy younger than 18 with severe ulcerative colitis. Sequencing was done on a sample of blood. The CDR3 here is CASSSGLGGNTIYF. CDR3 nucleotide sequence: TGTGCCAGCAGTTCCGGGCTTGGGGGAAACACCATATATTTT.